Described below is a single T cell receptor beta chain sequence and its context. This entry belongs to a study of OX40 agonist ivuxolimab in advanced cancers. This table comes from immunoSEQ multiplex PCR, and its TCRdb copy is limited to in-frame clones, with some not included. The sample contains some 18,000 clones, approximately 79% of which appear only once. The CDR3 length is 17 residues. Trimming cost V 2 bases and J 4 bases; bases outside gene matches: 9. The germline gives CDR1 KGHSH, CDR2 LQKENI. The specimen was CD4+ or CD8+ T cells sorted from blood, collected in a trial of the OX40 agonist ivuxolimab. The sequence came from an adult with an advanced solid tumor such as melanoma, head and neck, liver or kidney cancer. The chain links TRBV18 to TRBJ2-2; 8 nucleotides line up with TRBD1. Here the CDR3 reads CASSPVRGQRTTGELFF. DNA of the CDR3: TGTGCCAGCTCACCAGTCAGGGGGCAAAGGACCACCGGGGAGCTGTTTTTT. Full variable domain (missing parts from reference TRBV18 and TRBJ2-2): NAGVMQNPRHLVRRRGQEARLRCSPMKGHSHVYWYRQLPEEGLKFMVYLQKENIIDESGMPKERFSAEFPKEGPSILRIQQVVRGDSAAYFCASSPVRGQRTTGELFFGEGSRLTVL.